This T cell receptor (beta chain) was identified during a study of glioma-infiltrating T cells after dendritic cell vaccination (dated by TCRdb to the mid-2010s). About the study as a whole: The cohort comprised 15 or so glioblastoma patients from Phase I and II dendritic cell vaccination trials, 9 newly diagnosed and 6 with recurrent disease. Deep sequencing of TCR beta CDR3 regions was used to quantify tumor-infiltrating lymphocyte content and compare tumor and blood repertoires in dendritic cell-vaccinated glioblastoma patients. The vaccine was prepared from monocyte-derived dendritic cells that were cultured for approximately seven days with IL-4 and GM-CSF and then pulsed overnight with autologous tumor lysate. Survival after dendritic cell vaccination was correlated with TCR sequencing metrics such as TIL content and the overlap between tumor and blood repertoires. Three intradermal dendritic cell vaccine injections were administered to patients at biweekly intervals in the arm below the axilla. Autologous tumor lysate-pulsed dendritic cell vaccination was administered to the patients between the early 2000s and the early 2010s. What the work shows at the level of the full study, not this receptor alone: The three-group TCR overlap response model was characterized as speculative, and prospective validation of the model was stated to be required. The cohort was small and heterogeneous, with few patients having full blood and tumor sets and even fewer initial-recurrent tumor pairs. After dendritic cell vaccination, a higher estimated pretreatment TIL content predicted longer time to progression and overall survival. No direct relationship between TCR clonality and survival was found, suggesting that a diverse polyclonal response may matter.

The immunoSEQ assay amplified TCRB CDR3 regions from 2 micrograms of genomic DNA, or from all available DNA when less than that amount was available. Multiplex PCR used 60 forward primers for TCR V beta segments and 13 reverse primers for J beta segments. To estimate the number of reads per starting template, synthetic control templates were added to each sample at limiting dilution. Reads of 87 bp were generated by sequencing on the Illumina HiSeq System. Per the source publication's procedure: PCR and sequencing errors were removed by a nearest neighbor algorithm that merged closely related sequences. TCR overlap was defined as the percentage of unique tumor TCR beta sequences that were also present in the same patient's peripheral blood. As stored in TCRdb, this immuneACCESS dataset retains in-frame rearrangements with V and J assigned. A fraction of the clones does not appear; measured against another copy, unresolved V genes explain less than half of the discrepancy, and the remainder lacks a known reason. V and J calls and clone size are as listed in that table; D and trimming were resolved from the DNA. The sample table records approximately 84,000 clones; about nine tenths of these occur just once. The leading ten clones occupy approximately 14% of the sample.

This clone was counted between two and nine times. This receptor's antigen is unknown. Per-base quality was not reported, and no clone a single base away is much larger than it. CDR1 MNHEY and CDR2 SVGAGI were looked up in the germline V gene. The germline V end is reduced by 4 bases and the J end by 0 bases; junction bases left unmatched: 7. From the cysteine through the phenylalanine, the CDR3 covers 16 amino acids. This entry keeps only the CDR3 DNA: 48 bases, framed from base 1. Patients were selected on the basis of adequate residual fresh-frozen tumor tissue and more than two years of available survival data. An isocitrate dehydrogenase mutation was not carried by any of the glioblastoma patients, although molecular status was otherwise variable. PBMC were collected before vaccination, two weeks after the third vaccination, and at tumor progression if progression occurred. The Qiagen DNeasy Blood extraction Kit was used for extraction of genomic DNA.

The chain is assembled from TRBV6-5 and TRBJ2-7; TRBD2 aligns with 9 central bases. This clonotype was obtained from a human donor with glioblastoma. Specimen: blood, collected before dendritic cell vaccination. The bases are TGTGCCAGCAGTTCCAGTTGGACTAGCGTCTCCTACGAGCAGTACTTC. It encodes CASSSSWTSVSYEQYF.